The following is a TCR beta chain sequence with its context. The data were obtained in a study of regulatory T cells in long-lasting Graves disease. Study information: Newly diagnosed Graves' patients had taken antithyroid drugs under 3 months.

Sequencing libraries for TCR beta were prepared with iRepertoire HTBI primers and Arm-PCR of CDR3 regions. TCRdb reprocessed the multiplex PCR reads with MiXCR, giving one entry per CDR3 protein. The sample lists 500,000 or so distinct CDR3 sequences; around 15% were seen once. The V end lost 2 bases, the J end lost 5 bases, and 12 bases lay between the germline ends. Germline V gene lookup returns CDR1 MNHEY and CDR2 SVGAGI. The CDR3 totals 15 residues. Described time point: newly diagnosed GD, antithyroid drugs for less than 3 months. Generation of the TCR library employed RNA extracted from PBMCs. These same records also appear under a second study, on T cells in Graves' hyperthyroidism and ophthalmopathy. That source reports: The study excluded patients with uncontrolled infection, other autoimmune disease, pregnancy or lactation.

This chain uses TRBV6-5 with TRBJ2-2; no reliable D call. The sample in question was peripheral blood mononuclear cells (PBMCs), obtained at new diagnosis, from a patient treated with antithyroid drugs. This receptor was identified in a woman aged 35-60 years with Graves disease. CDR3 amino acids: CASSYDVRSTGELFF. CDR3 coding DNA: TGTGCCAGCAGTTACGACGTACGCTCAACCGGGGAGCTGTTTTTT.